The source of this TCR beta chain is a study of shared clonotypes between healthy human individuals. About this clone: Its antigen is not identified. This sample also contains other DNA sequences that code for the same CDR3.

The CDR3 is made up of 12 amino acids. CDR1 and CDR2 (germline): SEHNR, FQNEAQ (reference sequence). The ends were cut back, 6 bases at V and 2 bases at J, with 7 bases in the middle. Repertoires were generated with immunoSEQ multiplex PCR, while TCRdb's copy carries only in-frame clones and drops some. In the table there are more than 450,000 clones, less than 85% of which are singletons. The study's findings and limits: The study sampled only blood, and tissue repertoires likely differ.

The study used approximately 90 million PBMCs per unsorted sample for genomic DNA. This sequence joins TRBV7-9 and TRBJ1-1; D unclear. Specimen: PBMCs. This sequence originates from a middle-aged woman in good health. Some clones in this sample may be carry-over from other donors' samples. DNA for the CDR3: TGTGCCAGCAGTCTGTTTAACACTGAAGCTTTCTTT. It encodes CASSLFNTEAFF.